These T cell receptor beta chains were read from a single sample in a study of blood T cell repertoires in COVID-19. The assay was immunoSEQ multiplex PCR, and TCRdb's table has in-frame clones only and misses some. The sample lists tens of thousands of clones, 88% occurring once. The specimen sequenced was peripheral blood. Receptors were obtained from a woman aged 55 to 70 with acute or convalescent COVID-19. The CDR3 runs from the conserved cysteine through the conserved F or W. The D gene is left open where the match is weak. Expanded clones are given a class, and other clones once, few, many or no size at all.

>few|TRBD1|TRBV5-1|TRBJ1-1
CASSSYLRGATEAFF
TGCGCCAGCAGCTCTTATCTCAGGGGGGCCACTGAAGCTTTCTTT
>once|NA|TRBV28|TRBJ2-5
CASSRLEGSQETQYF
TGTGCCAGCAGTCGCCTGGAGGGGTCCCAAGAGACCCAGTACTTC
>NA|NA|TRBV6-1|TRBJ1-3
CASSEAFLAGTIYF
TGTGCCAGCAGTGAAGCCTTCCTGGCTGGCACCATATATTTT
>NA|NA|TRBV5-1|TRBJ1-2
CASSLGQPPTYGYTF
TGCGCCAGCAGCCTAGGACAGCCCCCGACGTATGGCTACACCTTC
>NA|NA|TRBV7-8|TRBJ1-1
CASSLTSSGEAFF
TGTGCCAGCAGCTTAACGTCGTCGGGTGAAGCTTTCTTT
>NA|TRBD1|TRBV7-9|TRBJ2-5
CASSQGQGVETQYF
TGTGCCAGCAGCCAGGGACAGGGAGTCGAGACCCAGTACTTC
>NA|NA|TRBV7-8|TRBJ2-2
CASSLVATGMNTGELFF
TGTGCCAGCAGCTTAGTAGCGACAGGCATGAACACCGGGGAGCTGTTTTTT
>NA|TRBD1|TRBV30|TRBJ1-5
CAWSPQGQPNQPQHF
TGTGCCTGGAGCCCCCAGGGACAGCCCAATCAGCCCCAGCATTTT
>NA|TRBD2|TRBV2|TRBJ2-5
CASSGATSGPQETQYF
TGTGCCAGCAGTGGGGCGACTAGCGGTCCTCAAGAGACCCAGTACTTC
>NA|NA|TRBV4-1|TRBJ1-6
CASSQAGRGNSPLHF
TGCGCCAGCAGCCAAGCCGGCCGCGGGAATTCACCCCTCCACTTT
>NA|NA|TRBV9|TRBJ1-3
CASSAGQGDGNTIYF
TGTGCCAGCAGCGCCGGGCAAGGGGATGGAAACACCATATATTTT
>NA|NA|TRBV4-1|TRBJ1-4
CASSQWGGDEKLFF
TGCGCCAGCAGCCAATGGGGGGGCGATGAAAAACTGTTTTTT
>NA|NA|TRBV30|TRBJ1-1
CAWSEAGRPFF
TGTGCCTGGAGTGAAGCAGGTCGGCCTTTCTTT
>NA|TRBD1|TRBV19|TRBJ1-3
CASSSTGAAGNTIYF
TGTGCCAGTAGTAGCACAGGGGCAGCTGGAAACACCATATATTTT
>NA|NA|TRBV7-8|TRBJ1-6
CASSLTGQTSSYNSPLHF
TGTGCCAGCAGCTTAACAGGACAGACGAGCTCCTATAATTCACCCCTCCACTTT
>NA|TRBD1|TRBV29-1|TRBJ2-3
CSGQTGGMSTDTQYF
TGCAGCGGGCAGACAGGGGGCATGAGCACAGATACGCAGTATTTT
>few|TRBD2|TRBV7-9|TRBJ2-3
CASSHGPGLAARDTQYF
TGTGCCAGCAGCCATGGACCGGGACTAGCGGCCCGGGATACGCAGTATTTT
>NA|TRBD1|TRBV5-1|TRBJ1-4
CASSLVPGGGEKLFF
TGCGCCAGCAGCTTGGTGCCAGGGGGAGGTGAAAAACTGTTTTTT
>NA|TRBD1|TRBV3-1/TRBV3-2|TRBJ1-1
CASSRTGAGPAEAFF
TGTGCCAGCAGCCGAACAGGGGCTGGACCTGCTGAAGCTTTCTTT
>NA|NA|TRBV7-9|TRBJ1-2
CASSLLSGGIGYTF
TGTGCCAGCAGCTTATTGAGTGGCGGGATTGGCTACACCTTC
>NA|TRBD1|TRBV7-3|TRBJ1-2
CASSLTGDRGARSDYGYTF
TGTGCCAGCAGCTTAACAGGGGACAGGGGGGCCCGGAGTGACTATGGCTACACCTTC
>NA|NA|TRBV5-4|TRBJ1-2
CASSRGLGVNYGYTF
TGTGCCAGCAGCCGGGGTTTAGGCGTTAACTATGGCTACACCTTC
>NA|TRBD1|TRBV5-6|TRBJ1-1
CASSLSTGGMNTEAFF
TGTGCCAGCAGCTTGAGTACAGGGGGTATGAACACTGAAGCTTTCTTT
>NA|NA|TRBV7-6|TRBJ1-5
CASSLRGGQPQHF
TGTGCCAGCAGCTTGCGGGGCGGACAGCCCCAGCATTTT
>NA|NA|TRBV9|TRBJ1-3
CASSEPLGNTIYF
TGTGCCAGCAGCGAGCCACTAGGAAACACCATATATTTT
>NA|NA|TRBV28|TRBJ2-2
CATHRQNTGELFF
TGTGCTACCCACAGGCAGAACACCGGGGAGCTGTTTTTT
>NA|TRBD2|TRBV29-1|TRBJ2-1
CSVGGRAYNEQFF
TGCAGCGTTGGCGGGAGGGCCTACAATGAGCAGTTCTTC
>NA|NA|TRBV5-1|TRBJ2-2
CASSSRGSGELFF
TGCGCCAGCAGCTCCCGGGGTTCCGGGGAGCTGTTTTTT